These T cell receptor beta chains were read from a single sample in a study of cytomegalovirus exposure and HLA in healthy donors. TCRdb keeps only in-frame clones here, not all; method: immunoSEQ multiplex PCR. Of some 130,000 clones listed, more than 70% were seen once; the top ten hold 3.1%. Sequencing input: PBMCs. The receptor source for this set is a middle-aged man in good health and CMV-seronegative. Each CDR3 is given with its conserved first and last residue. The order of the fields is J gene, clone size, V gene, D gene, CDR3 DNA, CDR3 protein. The D gene is left open where the match is weak. The size field is filled for only some rows; it gives once, few, many or a size class.

TRBJ1-3 | NA | TRBV30 | NA | TGTGCCCGCCGCCGAAGAACGGGGGATGCCACCATATATTTT | CARRRRTGDATIYF
TRBJ2-1 | NA | TRBV7-2 | TRBD2 | TGTGCCAGCAGCCTATATAGCGGGAGTCGGGGCAATGAGCAGTTCTTC | CASSLYSGSRGNEQFF
TRBJ2-1 | NA | TRBV9 | NA | TGTGCCAGCAGCGTGTGGGCGGGGACCTACAATGAGCAGTTCTTC | CASSVWAGTYNEQFF
TRBJ1-4 | few | TRBV7-9 | NA | TGTGCCAGCCGAGGGGGTAATGAAAAACTGTTTTTT | CASRGGNEKLFF
TRBJ1-1 | NA | TRBV5-1 | TRBD1 | TGCGCCAGCAGCTTGTCACTCGAGGGGGCCGCCACTGAAGCTTTCTTT | CASSLSLEGAATEAFF
TRBJ1-1 | NA | TRBV6-5 | TRBD1 | TGTGCCAGCAGTTACCTTGACAGGGCCCCTGAAGCTTTCTTT | CASSYLDRAPEAFF
TRBJ2-7 | NA | TRBV7-9 | TRBD1 | TGTGCCAGCAGCTTAGAAACCGGACAGGGGGGACCGGGCTCCTACGAGCAGTACTTC | CASSLETGQGGPGSYEQYF
TRBJ1-2 | NA | TRBV27 | TRBD1 | TGTGCCAGCAGTTTAAAGGCAGGGGGCAACTATGGCTACACCTTC | CASSLKAGGNYGYTF
TRBJ2-5 | NA | TRBV7-2 | NA | TGTGCCAGCAGCCACAACTCTGGCGGGGAGACCCAGTACTTC | CASSHNSGGETQYF
TRBJ2-7 | NA | TRBV5-1 | NA | TGCGCCAGCAGCTGGGGGCTGTCCTACGAGCAGTACTTC | CASSWGLSYEQYF
TRBJ2-7 | NA | TRBV29-1 | TRBD1 | TGCAGCGTCGAGGACAGGGGGGGATCCTACGAGCAGTACTTC | CSVEDRGGSYEQYF
TRBJ2-1 | NA | TRBV19 | NA | TGTGCCAGTGTTCCGGTCCAGGGGTCTCAAAGCTCCTACAATGAGCAGTTCTTC | CASVPVQGSQSSYNEQFF
TRBJ2-1 | NA | TRBV7-8 | TRBD2 | TGTGCCAGCAGCTTAGTCAGCGGGAGGGCTTACGACAATGAGCAGTTCTTC | CASSLVSGRAYDNEQFF
TRBJ1-1 | NA | TRBV4-1 | TRBD1 | TGCGCCAGCAGCCCATTAAGCACAGGGGGCTCCACTGAAGCTTTCTTT | CASSPLSTGGSTEAFF
TRBJ1-1 | NA | TRBV30 | NA | TGTGCCTGGAGGAGTAGGGGGGGTGAAGCTTTCTTT | CAWRSRGGEAFF
TRBJ2-7 | NA | TRBV27 | TRBD1 | TGTGCCAGCAGCCTTGGACAGGGTGCCTACGAGCAGTACTTC | CASSLGQGAYEQYF
TRBJ1-2 | few | TRBV5-1 | NA | TGCGCCAGCAGCTCGCCGCGGGAAAACGGCTACACCTTC | CASSSPRENGYTF
TRBJ1-1 | NA | TRBV4-3 | NA | TGCGCCAGCAGCCAAGATAGGGGCGTAATGAACACTGAAGCTTTCTTT | CASSQDRGVMNTEAFF
TRBJ1-1 | NA | TRBV19 | NA | TGTGCCAGTAGCCGGCCTAGGAACACTGAAGCTTTCTTT | CASSRPRNTEAFF
TRBJ2-7 | NA | TRBV6-5 | TRBD1 | TGTGCCAGCAGAAACAGGGGAAGGGCCTACGAGCAGTACTTC | CASRNRGRAYEQYF
TRBJ1-1 | few | TRBV11-3 | NA | TGTGCCAGCAGCTTGGGCATGATGAACACTGAAGCTTTCTTT | CASSLGMMNTEAFF
TRBJ1-4 | few | TRBV2 | TRBD1 | TGTGCCAGCAGTGGGTCAAGGACAGGTTCTAGTGAAAAACTGTTTTTT | CASSGSRTGSSEKLFF
TRBJ2-1 | NA | TRBV12-5 | NA | TGTGCTAGTGGTTCTGCGGGATCCTACAATGAGCAGTTCTTC | CASGSAGSYNEQFF
TRBJ2-3 | NA | TRBV6-4 | TRBD2 | TGTGCCAGCAGTGAAGCGGGGGGGCCCACAGATACGCAGTATTTT | CASSEAGGPTDTQYF
TRBJ2-2 | NA | TRBV9 | TRBD1 | TGTGCCAGCAGAGGACAGGGGTACACCGGGGAGCTGTTTTTT | CASRGQGYTGELFF
TRBJ1-1 | NA | TRBV5-1 | TRBD1 | TGCGCCAGCAGCCCTGCGGGACAGGCTTCTCCGACTGAAGCTTTCTTT | CASSPAGQASPTEAFF
TRBJ1-1 | NA | TRBV11-2 | TRBD1 | TGTGCCAGCATCCGTCAGGGGGTGAACACTGAAGCTTTCTTT | CASIRQGVNTEAFF
TRBJ2-3 | NA | TRBV11-3 | NA | TGTGCCAGCAGCTTAGTGGGGGGGGCCCCAGATACGCAGTATTTT | CASSLVGGAPDTQYF
TRBJ2-7 | NA | TRBV30 | TRBD1 | TGTGCCTGGAAGGGACAGGTGAGCTCCTACGAGCAGTACTTC | CAWKGQVSSYEQYF
TRBJ2-3 | NA | TRBV30 | NA | TGTGCCTGGAGTAGGCTAGCGTCTAGCACAGATACGCAGTATTTT | CAWSRLASSTDTQYF
TRBJ1-2 | NA | TRBV7-9 | NA | TGTGCCAGCAGCCTCGAGAACTATGGCTACACCTTC | CASSLENYGYTF
TRBJ2-1 | NA | TRBV6-5 | NA | TGTGCCAGCAGTTCGCGGGCTTACAATGAGCAGTTCTTC | CASSSRAYNEQFF
TRBJ2-1 | NA | TRBV4-1 | NA | TGCGCCAGCAGCCAAGACGGCTACAATGAGCAGTTCTTC | CASSQDGYNEQFF
TRBJ1-2 | NA | TRBV5-1 | NA | TGCGCCAGCAGCTTGGCCTCGGCGGGAACTAACTATGGCTACACCTTC | CASSLASAGTNYGYTF
TRBJ2-7 | NA | TRBV2 | NA | TGTGCCAGCACTCTTAGCTCCTACGAGCAGTACTTC | CASTLSSYEQYF
TRBJ2-5 | NA | TRBV5-1 | TRBD1 | TGCGCCAGCAGCTTGTGGACAGGGGATCGAGAGACCCAGTACTTC | CASSLWTGDRETQYF
TRBJ1-2 | few | TRBV5-1 | TRBD1 | TGCGCCAGCAGCCCTGGACAGGAATGGACCTATGGCTACACCTTC | CASSPGQEWTYGYTF
TRBJ2-1 | many | TRBV7-9 | NA | TGTGCCAGCAGCTTAGCAGCGGTAAATGAGCAGTTCTTC | CASSLAAVNEQFF
TRBJ2-7 | few | TRBV9 | NA | TGTGCCAGCAGCGTACAGGACAGAGACTACGAGCAGTACTTC | CASSVQDRDYEQYF
TRBJ2-4 | NA | TRBV6-6 | TRBD1 | TGTGCCAGCAGCAGACAGGGCATGGGGGCCAAAAACATTCAGTACTTC | CASSRQGMGAKNIQYF
TRBJ2-7 | NA | TRBV25-1 | TRBD1 | TGTGCCAGCAGTGGCCGACAGGGTAGCGAGCAGTACTTC | CASSGRQGSEQYF
TRBJ2-3 | NA | TRBV29-1 | NA | TGCAGCGTTGAGCGGAAGGGCACAGATACGCAGTATTTT | CSVERKGTDTQYF
TRBJ2-7 | NA | TRBV11-2 | NA | TGTGCCAGCAGCTTAATCCAGTCATCCTACGAGCAGTACTTC | CASSLIQSSYEQYF
TRBJ2-5 | NA | TRBV6-5 | NA | TGTGCCAGCAGCCTTGGGGGGGCATATCAGTACTTC | CASSLGGAYQYF
TRBJ2-4 | NA | TRBV25-1 | NA | TGTGCCAGCAGTTCGAGTGTGGGAGCGGATCTAGCCAAAAACATTCAGTACTTC | CASSSSVGADLAKNIQYF